The 19 T cell receptor beta chains below all came from one sample that was sequenced in a study of STAT3 mutations in large granular lymphocyte leukemia. General study findings and limits: Every T-LGLL patient had at least one immunodominant TCRbeta clonotype.

Generated by immunoSEQ multiplex PCR, the TCRdb table keeps only in-frame clones and is missing some. The sample carries some 17,000 clones, about 83% recorded once. These TCRs' antigens remain unknown. Sample: peripheral blood mononuclear cells. The receptors here all came from a man over 45 with T-cell large granular lymphocyte leukemia. Some clones in this sample may be carry-over from other donors' samples.

The chain is built from TRBV10-2 and TRBJ1-5; no firm D call. Germline lookup yields CDR1 WSHSY and CDR2 SAAADI. This CDR3 has 13 amino acids. Trimming stripped 3 bases from V and 4 bases from J, with 7 bases between. The CDR3 sequence is CASSDGGNQPQHF. The CDR3 DNA sequence: TGCGCCAGCAGTGATGGCGGTAATCAGCCCCAGCATTTT.

This clone was observed a handful of times. The chain combines TRBV4-1 with TRBJ1-2; no reliable D call. The CDR3 covers 13 residues. Trimming took 4 bases from V and 4 from J, leaving 10 bases between them. Germline CDR1 reads MGHRA; CDR2 reads YSYEKL. This CDR3 is CASSPQQSYGYTF. The CDR3 nucleotides read TGCGCCAGCAGCCCCCAACAGAGCTATGGCTACACCTTC.

The chain's CDR3 is CASSFDRFKEQYF. CDR3 DNA: TGCGCCAGCAGCTTCGACAGGTTTAAAGAGCAGTACTTC. The chain employs TRBV5-1 and TRBJ2-7; perhaps TRBD1 as D (6 bases). The CDR3 sequence is 13 residues long. Germline CDR1 is SGHRS and CDR2 is YFSETQ. The V gene lost 2 bases and the J gene lost 7 bases, with 13 bases spanning the gap.

The chain carries TRBV2 and TRBJ2-7; TRBD2 aligns across 11 bases. Trimming cost V 4 bases and J 1 base; bases outside gene matches: 3. The CDR3 is 15 residues long. CDR1 is SNHLY, CDR2 FYNNEI, per germline. The CDR3 sequence is CASSVAGGASYEQYF. The CDR3 nucleotides are TGTGCCAGCAGTGTAGCGGGGGGGGCTTCCTACGAGCAGTACTTC.

The gene calls are TRBV7-2 and TRBJ2-7; 8 bases match TRBD2. The junction had 14 bases not matched to a gene; V was cut back by 5 bases and J by 5 bases. The CDR3 is 16 residues long. Germline V CDR1 and CDR2: SGHTA, FQGNSA. The CDR3 region is CASSLLGREGPNEQYF. The CDR3, as DNA: TGTGCCAGCAGCCTCCTGGGACGGGAGGGCCCAAACGAGCAGTACTTC. The full variable domain, completed using reference TRBV7-2 and TRBJ2-7, is GAGVSQSPSNKVTEKGKDVELRCDPISGHTALYWYRQSLGQGLEFLIYFQGNSAPDKSGLPSDRFSAERTGGSVSTLTIQRTQQEDSAVYLCASSLLGREGPNEQYFGPGTRLTVT.

The chain carries TRBV4-1 and TRBJ1-3; D is uncertain. CDR1 and CDR2 (germline): MGHRA, YSYEKL. Between the trimmed V and J ends, which lost 4 bases and 8 bases, there was a span of 15 bases. This CDR3 region has 14 residues. The CDR3 DNA sequence: TGCGCCAGCAGCCCCGACCCGAGGAGCTACACCATATATTTT. Protein sequence: CASSPDPRSYTIYF.

This sequence joins TRBV28 and TRBJ2-5; TRBD2 matches 10 bases. CDR3 size: 15 residues. The germline V gene encodes CDR1 MDHEN and CDR2 SYDVKM. The trim removed 4 bases at V and 0 bases at J, leaving 2 bases unmatched. CDR3: CASSYGLADQETQYF. CDR3 coding DNA: TGTGCCAGCAGTTACGGACTAGCGGACCAAGAGACCCAGTACTTC.

The chain uses TRBV18 and TRBJ1-2, with unresolved D. The CDR3 consists of 16 residues. Looked up from germline, CDR1 is KGHSH and CDR2 is LQKENI. V was clipped by 0 bases and J by 8 bases, with 19 bases between them. This chain's CDR3 is CASSPPSSGSRLGYTF. CDR3 coding DNA: TGTGCCAGCTCACCACCTTCGAGTGGATCCCGGCTGGGCTACACCTTC.

The chain recombines TRBV5-1 with TRBJ1-4, with a weak D call TRBD1 (6 bases). The CDR3 has 16 amino acids. The germline gives CDR1 SGHRS, CDR2 YFSETQ. V gave up 5 bases and J gave up 0 bases, with 14 bases separating them. The DNA for the CDR3 is TGCGCCAGCAGATTAACAGGGACTGCAACTAATGAAAAACTGTTTTTT. Translated, it gives CASRLTGTATNEKLFF.

The chain carries TRBV4-3 and TRBJ2-2; tentatively, D is TRBD1 (6 bases). This CDR3 is 16 amino acids long. The germline V and J ends were trimmed by 4 bases and 2 bases, with 14 bases remaining between them. CDR1 is LGHNA, CDR2 YSLEER, per germline. The CDR3 nucleotides are TGCGCCAGCAGCCCCAGGACAGCCCAAAACACCGGGGAGCTGTTTTTT. Its translation: CASSPRTAQNTGELFF.

This rearrangement joins TRBV5-1 to TRBJ1-2; D is undetermined. Trimming pared 2 bases from V and 3 bases from J, leaving 5 bases between. This CDR3 is 12 amino acids long. In germline, CDR1 is SGHRS, CDR2 YFSETQ. CDR3 sequence reads: CASSFPDYGYTF. The CDR3, as DNA: TGCGCCAGCAGCTTCCCTGACTATGGCTACACCTTC. Complete variable domain (other parts from reference TRBV5-1 and TRBJ1-2): KAGVTQTPRYLIKTRGQQVTLSCSPISGHRSVSWYQQTPGQGLQFLFEYFSETQRNKGNFPGRFSGRQFSNSRSEMNVSTLELGDSALYLCASSFPDYGYTFGSGTRLTVV.

This clone occurred once. J is TRBJ1-1 and V is TRBV5-1; 8 nucleotides match TRBD1. V shed 7 bases, J shed 5 bases, and the junction held 13 bases outside the gene matches. The CDR3 is 15 residues long. Germline loops: CDR1 SGHRS, CDR2 YFSETQ. The DNA of the CDR3 is TGCGCCAGCTCCTATCCCGGGACAGGAGAAACTGAAGCTTTCTTT. Translation: CASSYPGTGETEAFF.

The rearrangement joins TRBV10-2 to TRBJ1-4; D may be TRBD1 (6 bases). V lost 5 bases, J lost 8 bases, and 12 bases lay in between. The CDR3 covers 13 residues. Germline V CDR1 and CDR2: WSHSY, SAAADI. CDR3 loop: CASSRQEGEKLFF. DNA of the CDR3: TGCGCCAGCAGTAGACAGGAGGGAGAAAAACTGTTTTTT.

The V call is TRBV4-1, the J call TRBJ1-1; a possible D gene is TRBD1 (5 bases). CDR1 and CDR2 from the germline V gene are MGHRA and YSYEKL. The CDR3 has 16 amino acids. The V end was cut by 0 bases, the J end by 5 bases, with 16 bases between. CDR3 region: CASSQDPGTERTEAFF. CDR3 nucleotide sequence: TGCGCCAGCAGCCAAGATCCCGGGACGGAGAGAACTGAAGCTTTCTTT.

The chain employs TRBV28 and TRBJ2-5, with a possible D match to TRBD2 (6 bases). CDR3 length: 14 residues. V lost 6 bases and J 5 bases, leaving 16 bases between the germline ends. CDR1 is MDHEN, CDR2 SYDVKM, per germline. The CDR3 loop is CASSLDTGDETQYF. DNA of the CDR3: TGTGCCAGCAGCTTGGATACGGGAGACGAGACCCAGTACTTC.

The V gene is TRBV7-8, the J gene TRBJ1-6; D unclear. V was pared by 5 bases and J by 9 bases, with 20 bases between. The CDR3 runs 16 residues. CDR1 and CDR2 from the germline V gene are SGHVS and FQNEAQ. CDR3 sequence: CASSPMPRRVGSPLHF. DNA for the CDR3: TGTGCCAGCAGCCCAATGCCTCGCAGAGTAGGTTCACCCCTCCACTTT.

The chain employs TRBV14 and TRBJ2-1; 12 nucleotides match TRBD1. Per germline, CDR1 SGHDN and CDR2 FVKESK. The CDR3 loop spans 14 amino acids. V lost 0 bases, J lost 11 bases, and 2 bases stayed unmatched. In nucleotides, the CDR3 is TGTGCCAGCAGCCAAGATGGGACAGGGGGCAAGCAGTTCTTC. This gives the protein CASSQDGTGGKQFF. Looking up the rest from reference TRBV14 and TRBJ2-1 gives the full variable domain: EAGVTQFPSHSVIEKGQTVTLRCDPISGHDNLYWYRRVMGKEIKFLLHFVKESKQDESGMPNNRFLAERTGGTYSTLKVQPAELEDSGVYFCASSQDGTGGKQFFGPGTRLTVL.

The chain uses TRBV9 and TRBJ2-7, with a weak D call TRBD1 (5 bases). The CDR3 length is 14 residues. V shed 0 bases and J shed 2 bases, with 9 bases lying between them. The V gene's germline CDR1 is SGDLS and CDR2 YYNGEE. CDR3 DNA sequence: TGTGCCAGCAGCGTAGAACAGGATACCTACGAGCAGTACTTC. Amino acids: CASSVEQDTYEQYF.

The chain joins TRBV4-1 to TRBJ2-3; D unresolved. The CDR3 loop spans 16 amino acids. CDR1 is MGHRA and CDR2 is YSYEKL in the germline V gene. Trimming stripped 0 bases from V and 2 bases from J, with 12 bases between. DNA of the CDR3: TGCGCCAGCAGCCAAGATCCCAGGAGAACCACAGATACGCAGTATTTT. It specifies CASSQDPRRTTDTQYF.